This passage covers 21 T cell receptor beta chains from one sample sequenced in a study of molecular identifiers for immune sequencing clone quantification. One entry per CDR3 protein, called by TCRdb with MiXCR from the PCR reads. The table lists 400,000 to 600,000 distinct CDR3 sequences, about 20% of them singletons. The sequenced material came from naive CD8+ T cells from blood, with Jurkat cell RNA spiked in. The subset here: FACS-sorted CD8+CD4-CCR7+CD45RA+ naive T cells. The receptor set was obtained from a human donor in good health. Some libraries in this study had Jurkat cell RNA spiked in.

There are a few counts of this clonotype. The CDR3 loop is CAIRGTGSTGELFF. Written as DNA, the CDR3 is TGTGCCATCCGGGGGACAGGGAGCACCGGGGAGCTGTTTTTT. The chain is built from TRBV2 and TRBJ2-2; TRBD1 matches at 9 bases. Germline assignment: CDR1 SNHLY and CDR2 FYNNEI. Trimming removed 10 bases from V and 4 bases from J; junction bases left unmatched: 7. There are 14 residues in the CDR3. The full variable domain, completed using reference TRBV2 and TRBJ2-2, is EPEVTQTPSHQVTQMGQEVILRCVPISNHLYFYWYRQILGQKVEFLVSFYNNEISEKSEIFDDQFSVERPDGSNFTLKIRSTKLEDSAMYFCAIRGTGSTGELFFGEGSRLTVL.

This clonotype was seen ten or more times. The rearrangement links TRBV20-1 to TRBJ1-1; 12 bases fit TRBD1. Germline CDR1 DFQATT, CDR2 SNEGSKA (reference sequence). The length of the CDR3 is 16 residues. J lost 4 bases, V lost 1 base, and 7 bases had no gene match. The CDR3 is CSARARGQGASTEAFF. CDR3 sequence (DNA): TGCAGTGCTAGAGCAAGGGGACAGGGGGCCAGCACTGAAGCTTTCTTT.

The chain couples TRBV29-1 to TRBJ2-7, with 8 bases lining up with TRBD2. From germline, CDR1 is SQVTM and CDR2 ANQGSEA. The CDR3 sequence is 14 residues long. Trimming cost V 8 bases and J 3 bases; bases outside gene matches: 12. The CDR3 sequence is CSTVLGLGVYEQYF. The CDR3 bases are TGCAGCACCGTCCTGGGACTAGGAGTCTACGAGCAGTACTTC.

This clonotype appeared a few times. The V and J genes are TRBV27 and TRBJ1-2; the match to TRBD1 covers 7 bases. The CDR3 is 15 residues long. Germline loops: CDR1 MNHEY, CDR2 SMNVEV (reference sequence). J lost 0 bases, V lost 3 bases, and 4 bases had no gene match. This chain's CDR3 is CASSFQGDSNYGYTF. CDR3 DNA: TGTGCCAGCAGTTTCCAGGGGGACTCTAACTATGGCTACACCTTC.

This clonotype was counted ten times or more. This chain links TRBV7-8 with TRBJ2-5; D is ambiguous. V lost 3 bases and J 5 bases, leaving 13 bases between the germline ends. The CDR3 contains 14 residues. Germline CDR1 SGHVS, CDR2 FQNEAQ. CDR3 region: CASSLERSRETQYF. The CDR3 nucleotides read TGTGCCAGCAGCTTGGAAAGGTCGAGGGAGACCCAGTACTTC. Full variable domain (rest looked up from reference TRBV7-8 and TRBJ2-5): GAGVSQSPRYKVAKRGQDVALRCDPISGHVSLFWYQQALGQGPEFLTYFQNEAQLDKSGLPSDRFFAERPEGSVSTLKIQRTQQEDSAVYLCASSLERSRETQYFGPGTRLLVL.

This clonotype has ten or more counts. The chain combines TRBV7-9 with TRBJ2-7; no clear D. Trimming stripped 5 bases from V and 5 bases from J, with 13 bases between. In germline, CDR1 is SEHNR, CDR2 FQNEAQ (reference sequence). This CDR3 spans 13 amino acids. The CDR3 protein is CASSPRLNDEQYF. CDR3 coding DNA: TGTGCCAGCAGCCCTCGTCTTAATGACGAGCAGTACTTC.

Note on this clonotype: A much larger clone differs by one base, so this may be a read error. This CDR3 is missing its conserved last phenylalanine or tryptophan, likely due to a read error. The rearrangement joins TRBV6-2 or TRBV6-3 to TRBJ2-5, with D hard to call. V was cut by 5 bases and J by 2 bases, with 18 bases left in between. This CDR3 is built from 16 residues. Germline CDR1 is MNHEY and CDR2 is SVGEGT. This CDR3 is CASSPLGGLFQETQYS. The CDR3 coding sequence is TGTGCCAGCAGTCCGCTGGGTGGCTTGTTTCAAGAGACCCAGTACTCC.

The CDR3 DNA is TGTGCCAGCAGCTTGTATGGGGATGAGCAGTTCTTC. Translated, it gives CASSLYGDEQFF. The gene calls are TRBV5-6 and TRBJ2-1; D gene unclear. The germline V gene has CDR1 SGHDT and CDR2 YYEEEE. The CDR3 is 12 residues long. V was clipped by 1 base and J by 8 bases, with 7 bases between them.

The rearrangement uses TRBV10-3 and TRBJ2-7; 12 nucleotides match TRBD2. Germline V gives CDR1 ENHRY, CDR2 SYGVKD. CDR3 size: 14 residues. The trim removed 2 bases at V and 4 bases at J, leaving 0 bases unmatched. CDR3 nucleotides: TGTGCCATCAGTGAGGGGACTAGCGGGTACGAGCAGTACTTC. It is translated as CAISEGTSGYEQYF.

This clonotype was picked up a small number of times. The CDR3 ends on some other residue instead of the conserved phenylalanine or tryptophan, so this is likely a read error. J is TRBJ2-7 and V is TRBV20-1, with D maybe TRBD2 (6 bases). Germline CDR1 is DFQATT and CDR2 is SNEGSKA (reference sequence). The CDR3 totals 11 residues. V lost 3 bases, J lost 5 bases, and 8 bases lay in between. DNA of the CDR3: TGCAGTGCTAGTTCGGGAGACGAGCAGTACATC. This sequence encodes CSASSGDEQYI.

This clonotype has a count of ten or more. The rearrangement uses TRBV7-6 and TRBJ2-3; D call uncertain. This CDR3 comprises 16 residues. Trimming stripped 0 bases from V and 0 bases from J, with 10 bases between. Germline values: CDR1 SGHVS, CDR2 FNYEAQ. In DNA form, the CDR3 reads TGTGCCAGCAGCTTAGCGGCAGTGACTAGCACAGATACGCAGTATTTT. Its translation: CASSLAAVTSTDTQYF.

CDR3 sequence reads: CASRDPGPLGEQYF. CDR3 coding DNA: TGTGCCAGCAGGGATCCGGGACCTTTGGGCGAGCAGTACTTC. The chain has TRBV6-6 and TRBJ2-7, with D possibly called TRBD1 or TRBD2 (5 bases each). Trimming cost V 6 bases and J 6 bases, with 18 bases left between them. This CDR3 is built from 14 residues. Germline-derived CDR1 and CDR2 are MNHNY and SVGAGI (reference sequence).

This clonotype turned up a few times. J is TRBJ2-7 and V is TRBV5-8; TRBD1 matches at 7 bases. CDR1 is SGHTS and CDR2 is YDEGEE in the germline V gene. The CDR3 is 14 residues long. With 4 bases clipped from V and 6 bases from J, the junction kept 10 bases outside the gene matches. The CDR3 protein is CASSTTGQVGEQYF. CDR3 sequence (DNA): TGTGCCAGCAGCACAACTGGACAGGTTGGCGAGCAGTACTTC.

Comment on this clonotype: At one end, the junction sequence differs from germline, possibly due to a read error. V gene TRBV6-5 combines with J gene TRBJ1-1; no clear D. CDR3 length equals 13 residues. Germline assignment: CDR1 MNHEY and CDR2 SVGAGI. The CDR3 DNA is TGTGCCAGCAGTTATCGGTTTAACACTGAAGCTTCCTTT. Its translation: CASSYRFNTEASF.

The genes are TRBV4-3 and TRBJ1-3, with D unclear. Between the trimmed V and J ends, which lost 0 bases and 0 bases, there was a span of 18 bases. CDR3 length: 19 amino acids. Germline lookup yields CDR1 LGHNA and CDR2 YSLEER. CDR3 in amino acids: CASSQDRGRALSSGNTIYF. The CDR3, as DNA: TGCGCCAGCAGCCAAGATCGAGGGAGGGCACTAAGCTCTGGAAACACCATATATTTT.

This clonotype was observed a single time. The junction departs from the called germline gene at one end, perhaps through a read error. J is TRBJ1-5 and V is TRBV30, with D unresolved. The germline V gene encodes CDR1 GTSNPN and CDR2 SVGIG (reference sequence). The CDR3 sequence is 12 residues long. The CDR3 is CKPAGVNQSQHF. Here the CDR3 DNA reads TGTAAACCGGCAGGCGTTAATCAGTCCCAGCATTTT. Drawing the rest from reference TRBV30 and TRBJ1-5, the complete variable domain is SQTIHQWPATLVQPVGSPLSLECTVEGTSNPNLYWYRQAAGRGLQLLFYSVGIGQISSEVPQNLSASRPQDRQFILSSKKLLLSDSGFYLCKPAGVNQSQHFGDGTRLSIL.

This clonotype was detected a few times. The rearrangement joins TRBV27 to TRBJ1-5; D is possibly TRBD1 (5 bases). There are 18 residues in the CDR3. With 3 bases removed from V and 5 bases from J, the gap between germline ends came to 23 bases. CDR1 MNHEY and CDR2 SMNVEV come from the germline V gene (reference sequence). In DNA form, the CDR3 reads TGTGCCAGCAGTTTCCCCCTCCCTCGCAGGGCGAGCGATCAGCCCCAGCATTTT. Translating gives CASSFPLPRRASDQPQHF.

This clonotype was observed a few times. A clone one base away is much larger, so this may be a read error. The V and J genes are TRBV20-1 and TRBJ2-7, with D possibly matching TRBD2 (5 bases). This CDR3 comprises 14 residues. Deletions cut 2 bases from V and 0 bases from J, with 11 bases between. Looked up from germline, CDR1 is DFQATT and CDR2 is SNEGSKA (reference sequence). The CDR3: CSARYGVSSYEQYF. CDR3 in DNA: TGCAGTGCTAGATACGGGGTCAGCTCCTACGAGCAGTACTTC.

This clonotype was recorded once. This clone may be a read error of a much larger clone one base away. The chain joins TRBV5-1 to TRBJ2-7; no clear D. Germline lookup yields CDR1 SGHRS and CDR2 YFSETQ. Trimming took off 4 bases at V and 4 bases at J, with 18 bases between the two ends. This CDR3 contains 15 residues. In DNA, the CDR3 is TGCGCCAGCAGCGCCTATAGCAGGAGTACGTACGAGCAGTACTTC. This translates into CASSAYSRSTYEQYF.

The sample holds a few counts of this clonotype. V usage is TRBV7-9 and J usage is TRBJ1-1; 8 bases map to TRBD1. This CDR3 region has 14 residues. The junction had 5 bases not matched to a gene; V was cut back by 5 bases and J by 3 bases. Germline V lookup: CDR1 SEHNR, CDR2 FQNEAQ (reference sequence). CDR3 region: CASSLSTGDTEAFF. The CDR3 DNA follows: TGTGCCAGCAGCCTATCGACAGGGGACACTGAAGCTTTCTTT. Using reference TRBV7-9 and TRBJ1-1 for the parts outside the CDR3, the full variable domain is DTGVSQNPRHKITKRGQNVTFRCDPISEHNRLYWYRQTLGQGPEFLTYFQNEAQLEKSRLLSDRFSAERPKGSFSTLEIQRTEQGDSAMYLCASSLSTGDTEAFFGQGTRLTVV.

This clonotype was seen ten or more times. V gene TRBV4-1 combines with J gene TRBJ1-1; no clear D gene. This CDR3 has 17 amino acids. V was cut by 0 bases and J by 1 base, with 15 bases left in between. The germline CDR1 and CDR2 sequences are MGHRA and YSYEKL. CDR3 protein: CASSQDTAGIGNTEAFF. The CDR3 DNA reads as TGCGCCAGCAGCCAAGATACCGCAGGAATCGGGAACACTGAAGCTTTCTTT.